This T cell receptor (beta chain) was recovered during a study of blood T cell repertoires in COVID-19. Profiled with immunoSEQ multiplex PCR; TCRdb holds only in-frame clones, not every one. The table shows 250,000 or so clones, with 70% to 90% occurring only once. This CDR3 comprises 12 residues. Germline lookup yields CDR1 MNHEY and CDR2 SVGAGI. Trimming took off 2 bases at V and 1 base at J, with 2 bases between the two ends. The sample taken for sequencing was PBMCs or T cells enriched from blood (not recorded which). The chain uses TRBV6-5 and TRBJ1-1; no reliable D call. The clonotype comes from a middle-aged woman with acute COVID-19. The CDR3 sequence: CASSYQNTEAFF. In nucleotides, the CDR3 is TGTGCCAGCAGTTACCAGAACACTGAAGCTTTCTTT.